What follows describes a single TCR beta chain. Its antigen is undetermined. The sample comes from a study of cytomegalovirus exposure and HLA in healthy donors. Per germline, CDR1 WNHNN and CDR2 SYGVQD (reference sequence). Trimming removed 5 bases from V and 6 bases from J; junction bases left unmatched: 7. The CDR3 length is 14 residues. Regarding the study as a whole: Some public TCRs appeared in many individuals, while most sequences were rare.

The PCR employed 60 Vbeta primers together with 13 Jbeta primers. Repertoires were generated with immunoSEQ multiplex PCR, while TCRdb's copy carries only in-frame clones and drops some. The repertoire holds 150,000 or so clones, with around two thirds as singletons. This TCR came from a young man in good health and CMV-seropositive. The sample consisted of PBMCs. The V call is TRBV10-1, the J call TRBJ2-7, with 10 bases identical to TRBD1. CDR3 sequence reads: CASSTGTGAFEQYF. The CDR3 coding sequence is TGCGCCAGCAGTACCGGGACAGGGGCGTTCGAGCAGTACTTC.